This T cell receptor beta chain was captured by sequencing in a study of metastatic and nonmetastatic thyroid tumors. From the PCR reads, TCRdb re-called clones with MiXCR. Of 6,500 to 8,500 clones in the sample, 24% were seen once. Thyroid surgery took place with no prior treatment in any patient. The count of this clone is one. Its antigen remains unidentified. Whole-study results and caveats: The study reportedly found significantly higher TCR beta diversity in malignant thyroid tumors than benign nodules, in blood and tumor.

This clonotype was obtained from a female donor with papillary thyroid cancer or a benign thyroid nodule (not recorded which). Some clones in this sample may be carry-over from other donors' samples. The sequenced sample consisted of tumor tissue.

The CDR3 sequence: CASSSSGGHNEQFF. CDR3 nucleotides: TGCGCCAGCAGCTCTAGCGGGGGGCACAATGAGCAGTTCTTC. The chain links TRBV5-1 to TRBJ2-1; 11 nucleotides align to TRBD2. Germline CDR1 and CDR2: SGHRS and YFSETQ. V was clipped by 3 bases and J by 5 bases; unmatched bases: 1. The CDR3 extends over 14 amino acids.